A single sample gave rise to the 18 T cell receptor beta chains below, sequenced in a study of control samples from healthy donors and cancer patients. The table came from immunoSEQ multiplex PCR; TCRdb's copy has only in-frame clones and leaves some out. In the table there are 70,000 to 80,000 clones, roughly 82% of which are singletons. The sample comprised blood. All receptors come from a man in his fifties in good health.

Only one count was recorded for this clone. This chain uses TRBV5-6 with TRBJ2-2, with TRBD1 as a possible D gene (6 bases). The CDR3 runs to 16 residues. Trimming removed 2 bases at V and 0 bases at J, with 11 bases between. Germline CDR1 is SGHDT and CDR2 is YYEEEE. The CDR3 protein is CASSFVDSPNTGELFF. The CDR3 DNA reads as TGTGCCAGCAGCTTCGTGGACAGCCCGAACACCGGGGAGCTGTTTTTT.

In regard to this clone: Other DNA sequences in the same sample also yield this CDR3. V usage is TRBV12-3 or TRBV12-4 and J usage is TRBJ1-1, with D possibly TRBD1 on 6 matching bases. The CDR3 is 13 residues long. Trimming removed 1 base from V and 4 bases from J, with 7 bases in between. The CDR3 bases are TGTGCCAGCAGTTTAGGAGGGGGCACTGAAGCTTTCTTT. Its translation: CASSLGGGTEAFF.

The chain uses TRBV6-5 and TRBJ1-1; possible D gene TRBD1, 5 bases. Per the germline V gene, CDR1 is MNHEY and CDR2 is SVGAGI. V was trimmed by 7 bases and J by 1 base, leaving 10 bases between them. The CDR3 sequence is 13 residues long. The CDR3 DNA reads as TGTGCCAGCATCGGGGCCCCGAACACTGAAGCTTTCTTT. Translation gives CASIGAPNTEAFF.

V is TRBV5-1 and J is TRBJ2-5; 10 nucleotides match TRBD2. Looked up from germline, CDR1 is SGHRS and CDR2 is YFSETQ. This CDR3 is 16 amino acids long. Trimming removed 0 bases from V and 1 base from J; junction bases left unmatched: 3. The CDR3 region has the DNA TGCGCCAGCAGCTTGGGCGGACTAGCGGTCCAAGAGACCCAGTACTTC. As protein: CASSLGGLAVQETQYF.

The V and J genes are TRBV30 and TRBJ2-5, with D possibly being TRBD2 (5 bases). CDR3 size: 14 residues. Germline V gene data show CDR1 as GTSNPN and CDR2 as SVGIG (reference sequence). The V end lost 1 base, the J end lost 5 bases, and 14 bases lay between the germline ends. CDR3 sequence (DNA): TGTGCCTGGAGTGAGACTAATTTTGGGGAGACCCAGTACTTC. Its translation: CAWSETNFGETQYF.

V is TRBV28 and J is TRBJ2-1, with TRBD2 as a possible D gene (6 bases). The germline gives CDR1 MDHEN, CDR2 SYDVKM. The V end lost 4 bases, the J end lost 6 bases, and 10 bases lay between the germline ends. The length of the CDR3 is 13 residues. CDR3 nucleotides: TGTGCCAGCAGTTCGGGACTTGTCAATGAGCAGTTCTTC. Protein: CASSSGLVNEQFF.

V and J are TRBV18 and TRBJ2-7; D is unresolved. This CDR3 has 13 residues. The V gene lost 2 bases and the J gene lost 4 bases, with 9 bases spanning the gap. CDR1 and CDR2 from the germline V gene are KGHSH and LQKENI. The chain's CDR3 is CASSPNGVYEQYF. The CDR3 bases are TGTGCCAGCTCACCAAATGGGGTTTACGAGCAGTACTTC.

The chain recombines TRBV7-2 with TRBJ2-6; D is unresolved. CDR3 length equals 15 residues. V lost 7 bases and J 1 base, leaving 11 bases between the germline ends. Germline V gives CDR1 SGHTA, CDR2 FQGNSA. CDR3 residues: CASTSLGSGANVLTF. The CDR3 nucleotides are TGTGCCAGCACCTCTCTGGGATCTGGGGCCAACGTCCTGACTTTC.

V is TRBV12-5 and J is TRBJ1-2; 12 bases fit TRBD1. Germline trimming cut 4 bases from V and 14 bases from J; bases unmatched to any gene: 8. The CDR3 has 13 residues. Germline values: CDR1 LGHNT, CDR2 FRNRAP. CDR3 bases: TGTGCTAGTGGTTCCGGGACAGGGGGCGCGGGTACCTTC. Translated: CASGSGTGGAGTF.

The rearrangement uses TRBV4-2 and TRBJ1-3; no firm D call. From germline, CDR1 is LGHNA and CDR2 YNFKEQ. The V end was cut by 1 base, the J end by 0 bases, with 13 bases between. The CDR3 loop spans 17 amino acids. CDR3 loop: CASSQVRGERSGNTIYF. The CDR3 DNA reads TGTGCCAGCAGCCAAGTTCGGGGAGAGCGCTCTGGAAACACCATATATTTT.

This sequence joins TRBV5-1 and TRBJ2-1; TRBD1 is a possible D gene (6 bases). V lost 0 bases, J lost 9 bases, and 16 bases lay in between. Germline V gene data show CDR1 as SGHRS and CDR2 as YFSETQ. The CDR3 contains 15 residues. As DNA, the CDR3 is TGCGCCAGCAGCTTGGTACAGGGCGGGCAGAGTGAGCAGTTCTTC. Its protein is CASSLVQGGQSEQFF.

This sequence joins TRBV7-2 and TRBJ2-1, with D possibly TRBD1 on 6 matching bases. Trimming left V 2 bases short and J 9 bases short, with 11 bases between. The CDR3 has 13 amino acids. Germline CDR1 SGHTA, CDR2 FQGNSA. This CDR3 is CASSLNPQGEQFF. For the CDR3, the DNA is TGTGCCAGCAGCTTAAATCCACAGGGTGAGCAGTTCTTC.

V usage is TRBV5-1 and J usage is TRBJ2-3; no clear D gene. The V end was cut by 2 bases, the J end by 1 base, with 8 bases between. The V gene's germline CDR1 is SGHRS and CDR2 YFSETQ. The CDR3 spans 14 residues. CDR3: CASSFELGTDTQYF. The CDR3, as DNA: TGCGCCAGCAGCTTCGAATTGGGCACAGATACGCAGTATTTT.

The chain recombines TRBV12-3 or TRBV12-4 with TRBJ1-1; D call uncertain. V shed 7 bases and J shed 8 bases, with 11 bases lying between them. The CDR3 is 11 residues long. The CDR3 DNA sequence: TGTGCCAGCAATCGGGATTCCGAAGCTTTCTTT. As protein: CASNRDSEAFF.

The chain joins TRBV2 to TRBJ1-5; D is undetermined. Deletions cut 5 bases from V and 2 bases from J, with 10 bases between. Germline-derived CDR1 and CDR2 are SNHLY and FYNNEI. This CDR3 is built from 14 residues. In nucleotides, the CDR3 is TGTGCCAGCAGTAGATCGTCGGGCAATCAGCCCCAGCATTTT. As protein: CASSRSSGNQPQHF. Drawing the rest from reference TRBV2 and TRBJ1-5, the complete variable domain is EPEVTQTPSHQVTQMGQEVILRCVPISNHLYFYWYRQILGQKVEFLVSFYNNEISEKSEIFDDQFSVERPDGSNFTLKIRSTKLEDSAMYFCASSRSSGNQPQHFGDGTRLSIL.

The genes are TRBV5-6 and TRBJ1-1, with 7 bases identical to TRBD1. The V segment lost 7 bases and the J segment 1 base; nucleotides outside the gene matches: 7. In germline, CDR1 is SGHDT, CDR2 YYEEEE. There are 14 residues in the CDR3. The CDR3 nucleotides are TGTGCCAGCCGCCCGGGACAGCAGAACACTGAAGCTTTCTTT. Translation: CASRPGQQNTEAFF.

The V gene is TRBV4-2, the J gene TRBJ2-6; D remains ambiguous. Per germline, CDR1 LGHNA and CDR2 YNFKEQ. V gave up 3 bases and J gave up 2 bases, with 11 bases separating them. CDR3 length equals 16 residues. The CDR3 sequence: CASSQDLGAGANVLTF. The CDR3 region has the DNA TGTGCCAGCAGCCAGGATCTGGGTGCTGGGGCCAACGTCCTGACTTTC.

The chain links TRBV30 to TRBJ2-3; D gene ambiguous. The germline V gene has CDR1 GTSNPN and CDR2 SVGIG (reference sequence). The V end lost 1 base, the J end lost 6 bases, and 8 bases lay between the germline ends. The CDR3 is made up of 12 amino acids. CDR3 in DNA: TGTGCCTGGAGTGCCATTGGGGATACGCAGTATTTT. This encodes CAWSAIGDTQYF.